The T cell receptor (beta chain) described here comes from a study of T cell repertoires in cytomegalovirus infection. Findings of the study overall: Summed frequency of shared TCR beta families picked out CMV carriers who also had the relevant HLA.

The germline CDR1 and CDR2 sequences are MNHEY and SVGAGI. The length of the CDR3 is 13 residues. V was shortened by 10 bases and J by 7 bases, with 16 bases between the two germline ends. A few counts support this clonotype. Antigen unknown. Each CDR3 protein is one row after TCRdb ran MiXCR on the reads. The repertoire holds about 180,000 distinct CDR3 sequences, with approximately 15% as singletons. The chain carries TRBV6-5 and TRBJ1-4; perhaps TRBD1 as D (5 bases). The sequenced material came from PBMCs. The receptor comes from a human donor in good health (CMV status not recorded). Some clones in this sample may be carry-over from other donors' samples. CDR3 amino acids: CATRRRGFEKLFF. The CDR3, as DNA: TGTGCCACTCGTAGAAGGGGTTTTGAAAAACTGTTTTTT.